There are many counts of the clone carrying this T cell receptor (beta chain). PCR involved 60 Vbeta and 13 Jbeta primers. The assay was immunoSEQ multiplex PCR, and TCRdb's table has in-frame clones only and misses some. The sample includes some 150,000 clones, around 79% seen only once; the top ten take about 8.3%. The data were taken from a study of cytomegalovirus exposure and HLA in healthy donors. Germline trimming cut 10 bases from V and 2 bases from J; bases unmatched to any gene: 13. CDR1 is LNHDA, CDR2 SQIVND, per germline (reference sequence). There are 15 residues in the CDR3. This rearrangement joins TRBV19 to TRBJ2-7, with 8 bases aligning to TRBD1. The receptor comes from a young man in good health and CMV-seropositive. Sequences were obtained from PBMCs. The CDR3 DNA sequence: TGTGCCACTCTAGGGTCAGGGGGCGCAACCTACGAGCAGTACTTC. It translates to CATLGSGGATYEQYF.